The following is a T cell receptor beta chain sequence with its context. The target antigen is unknown. Germline V gives CDR1 MNHEY, CDR2 SVGEGT. The CDR3 runs to 14 residues. The germline V and J ends were trimmed by 10 bases and 7 bases, with 19 bases remaining between them. TCRdb ran MiXCR on the reads and lists one entry per CDR3 protein. Of some 900,000 distinct CDR3 sequences listed, approximately 32% are singletons. This specimen comes from a study of T cell repertoires in cytomegalovirus infection. At the level of the study: Matching HLA type and CMV infection were both indicated by public TCR beta signatures.

This chain links TRBV6-2 or TRBV6-3 with TRBJ2-2; D gene unclear. The TCR comes from a human donor in good health (CMV status not recorded). Some clones in this sample may be carry-over from other donors' samples. This material consisted of cultured CD8+ T cells from PBMCs, taken from culture after CMV antigen stimulation. The CDR3 sequence: CATQVQGLDGELFF. The CDR3 nucleotides are TGTGCCACCCAAGTACAAGGATTGGACGGGGAGCTGTTTTTT.